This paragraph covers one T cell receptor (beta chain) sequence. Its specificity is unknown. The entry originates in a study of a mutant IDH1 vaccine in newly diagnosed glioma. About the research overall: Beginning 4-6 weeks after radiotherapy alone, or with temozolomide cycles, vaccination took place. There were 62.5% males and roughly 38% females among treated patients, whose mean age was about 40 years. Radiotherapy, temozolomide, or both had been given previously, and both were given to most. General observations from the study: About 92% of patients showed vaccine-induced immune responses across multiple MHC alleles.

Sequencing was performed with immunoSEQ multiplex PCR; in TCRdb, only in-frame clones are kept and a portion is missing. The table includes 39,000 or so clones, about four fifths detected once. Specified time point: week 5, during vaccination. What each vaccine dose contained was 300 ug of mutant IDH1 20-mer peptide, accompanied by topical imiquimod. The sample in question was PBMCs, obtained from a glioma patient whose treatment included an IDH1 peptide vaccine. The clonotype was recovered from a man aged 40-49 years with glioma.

The CDR3 protein is CASSDRDRAYEQYF. CDR3 nucleotides: TGCGCCAGCAGCGACCGGGACAGGGCCTACGAGCAGTACTTC. The genes are TRBV5-1 and TRBJ2-7; 9 bases line up with TRBD1. The junction had 4 bases not matched to a gene; V was cut back by 4 bases and J by 2 bases. The CDR3 sequence is 14 residues long. Germline CDR1 is SGHRS and CDR2 is YFSETQ.